This is a list of T cell receptor beta chains from one sample in a study of response to subunit inactivated influenza vaccine. Using its own MiXCR run on the RT-PCR reads, TCRdb lists one record per CDR3 protein. The table lists about 190,000 distinct CDR3 sequences, about an eighth of them singletons. Source: CD8+ T cells sorted from PBMCs, taken more than 4 days after vaccination. The receptors were gathered from a man aged 45-65 years who received an inactivated influenza vaccine. Each CDR3 is given with its conserved first and last residue. A D gene is named only where the DNA matches it firmly. The size entry is marked missing in some rows and otherwise reads once, few, many or a size class.

V,D,J,size,DNA,CDR3
TRBV5-6,TRBD1,TRBJ2-7,NA,TGTGCCAGCGGGGACAGCTCCTACGAGCAGTACTTC,CASGDSSYEQYF
TRBV29-1,TRBD2,TRBJ2-1,NA,TGCAGCGTTGAGCCCCGGACTAGCGGGAGTCTCTATGAGCAGTTCTTC,CSVEPRTSGSLYEQFF
TRBV2,NA,TRBJ1-1,few,TGTGCCAGCAGGCTCCTTGTGGGTTTCCGAGAGGCAGCTTTCTTT,CASRLLVGFREAAFF
TRBV19,NA,TRBJ2-1,NA,TGTGCCAGTAGCAATGTGGGGGTCAGCTCCTACAATGAGCAGTTCTTC,CASSNVGVSSYNEQFF
TRBV9,NA,TRBJ2-3,NA,TGTGCCAGCAGCGTAAGCGGCAACTGGGACCAGTATTTT,CASSVSGNWDQYF
TRBV5-1,NA,TRBJ1-1,few,TGCGCCAGCAGCTTGGCCGGGGGAGAGGGCACTGAAGCTTTCTTT,CASSLAGGEGTEAFF
TRBV7-6,NA,TRBJ2-1,once,TGTGCCAGCAGCTTAACAGTGACCTACAATGAGCAGTTCTTC,CASSLTVTYNEQFF
TRBV9,NA,TRBJ2-5,few,TGTGCCAGCAGCGTAGGCAGACGCGTGGAGACCCAGTACTTC,CASSVGRRVETQYF
TRBV2,TRBD2,TRBJ2-2,few,TGTGCCAGCAGTGAAGGGACTAGGGGATTAGGCGCTGGGGAGCTGTTTTTT,CASSEGTRGLGAGELFF
TRBV7-9,NA,TRBJ2-3,few,TGTGCCAGCAGCTCCCTAAGGACGACTGGCACAGATACGCAGTATTTT,CASSSLRTTGTDTQYF
TRBV20-1,NA,TRBJ1-1,NA,TGCAGTGCTAGAAATTTACGGGGGAGCACTGAAGCTTTCTTT,CSARNLRGSTEAFF
TRBV11-2,NA,TRBJ2-7,few,TGTGCCAGCAGCTTAGGAGGGACCCACTACGAGCAGTACTTC,CASSLGGTHYEQYF
TRBV10-3,NA,TRBJ2-1,few,TGTGCCGTGCAAGAGGGCTCCTACAATGAGCAGTTCTTC,CAVQEGSYNEQFF
TRBV24-1,NA,TRBJ2-1,NA,TGTGCCACCAGTGATGGTGGTAGCGGAACCTACAATGAGCAGTTCTTC,CATSDGGSGTYNEQFF
TRBV2,NA,TRBJ2-7,NA,TGTGCCAGCACGAATACCCAAGGATTTCAGTACTTC,CASTNTQGFQYF
TRBV6-1,TRBD2,TRBJ2-1,few,TGTGCCAGCAGTCCAACCGGACTAGCGGGGGGGAATGAGCAGTTCTTC,CASSPTGLAGGNEQFF
TRBV28,TRBD2,TRBJ2-7,few,TGTGCCAGCAGCCTAGCGGGGGGTGGTAGGGAGCAGTACTTC,CASSLAGGGREQYF
TRBV11-2,TRBD1,TRBJ2-3,few,TGTGCCAGCAGCATTGGGACAGGGGCCACAGATACGCAGTATTTT,CASSIGTGATDTQYF
TRBV27,TRBD1,TRBJ2-1,NA,TGTGCCAGCAGTGACGGGACAGGGCTGAGTAATGAGCAGTTCTTC,CASSDGTGLSNEQFF
TRBV7-8,NA,TRBJ2-7,many,TGTGCCAGCAGCTTAGTCAGGACCCCCTCCTACGAGCAGTACTTC,CASSLVRTPSYEQYF
TRBV6-2/TRBV6-3,NA,TRBJ2-1,NA,TGTGCCAGCAGTTACTCGACTTCGTCCGACGTTCCAGAATACAATGAGCAGTTCTTC,CASSYSTSSDVPEYNEQFF
TRBV3-1,NA,TRBJ2-2,many,TGTGCCAGCAGCCGGGGGGACGAGTCCGGGGAGCTGTTTTTT,CASSRGDESGELFF
TRBV2,TRBD2,TRBJ2-7,NA,TGTGCCAGCAGTGAGCCTCTAGCGGGAAAATACGAGCAGTACTTC,CASSEPLAGKYEQYF
TRBV28,NA,TRBJ2-7,NA,TGTGCCAGCAGTTCACTAGCCCCTAAGCAGGGGAGGCACGAGCAGTACTTC,CASSSLAPKQGRHEQYF
TRBV29-1,TRBD1,TRBJ2-3,few,TGCAGCGTTGAAGATCTTTGGACAGGGGGCGCAACAGATACGCAGTATTTT,CSVEDLWTGGATDTQYF
TRBV9,NA,TRBJ1-2,NA,TGTGCCAGCAGTACCGGACAGCTTTATGGCTACACCTTC,CASSTGQLYGYTF
TRBV6-5,TRBD2,TRBJ2-2,few,TGTGCCAGCAGTTACTCGAAGCTGGCGGGAGGGCCGGGGACCGGGGAGCTGTTTTTT,CASSYSKLAGGPGTGELFF
TRBV12-3/TRBV12-4,TRBD2,TRBJ2-7,few,TGTGCCAGCAGTTTTGTCGTCGGGAGGGTTAGCTCCTACGAGCAGTACTTC,CASSFVVGRVSSYEQYF
TRBV3-1,TRBD2,TRBJ2-7,NA,TGTGCCAGCAGCCAAGATCCGGCTAGCGGAGCCCACGAGCAGTACTTC,CASSQDPASGAHEQYF
TRBV9,TRBD1,TRBJ2-7,NA,TGTGCCAGCAGCCCCCAAGACAGGGGGCTCTACGAGCAGTACTTC,CASSPQDRGLYEQYF
TRBV28,NA,TRBJ2-2,few,TGTGCCAGCAGTTTCATCGTGGGGGGAGCCGGGGAGCTGTTTTTT,CASSFIVGGAGELFF
TRBV9,TRBD2,TRBJ2-5,NA,TGTGCCAGCAGCCCTAGCGGGAGGGAAGAGACCCAGTACTTC,CASSPSGREETQYF
TRBV28,NA,TRBJ1-6,few,TGTGCCAGCAGTTTAACCCCTCTTGCACCCCTCCACTTT,CASSLTPLAPLHF
TRBV7-8,NA,TRBJ2-1,many,TGTGCCAGCTCGGGGGCCTACAACAATGAGCAGTTCTTC,CASSGAYNNEQFF
TRBV12-3/TRBV12-4,TRBD2,TRBJ2-1,NA,TGTGCCAGCAGTTTAGAAACTGCGGGAGGGCCCCTCGAGCAGTTCTTC,CASSLETAGGPLEQFF
TRBV15,NA,TRBJ2-2,many,TGTGCCACCAGCAGAGATCCCCGTACTGGGTCCGGGGAGCTGTTTTTT,CATSRDPRTGSGELFF
TRBV6-2/TRBV6-3,NA,TRBJ2-2,NA,TGTGCCAGCAGTTACGACAGCACCGGGGAGCTGTTTTTT,CASSYDSTGELFF
TRBV4-3,TRBD1,TRBJ2-7,few,TGCGCCAGCAGCCAAGGTACAGGGGGCTCCTACGAGCAGTACTTC,CASSQGTGGSYEQYF
TRBV9,TRBD2,TRBJ2-7,few,TGTGCCAGCAATCTAGCGGGAGGGCACGAGCAGTACTTC,CASNLAGGHEQYF
TRBV28,NA,TRBJ2-3,few,TGTGCCAGCAGTTACGGAGCCACAGATACGCAGTATTTT,CASSYGATDTQYF
TRBV30,TRBD1,TRBJ1-2,many,TGTGCCTGGACCCAGGGGGCCCGGGGTGGCTACACCTTC,CAWTQGARGGYTF
TRBV20-1,TRBD1,TRBJ2-1,NA,TGCAGTGCTAGAGATTGGGACAGGGCGGATGATGAGCAGTTCTTC,CSARDWDRADDEQFF
TRBV20-1,NA,TRBJ2-3,NA,TGCAGTGCCGCCCAGATCGGTCACCCCACAGATACGCAGTATTTT,CSAAQIGHPTDTQYF
TRBV2,TRBD1,TRBJ2-7,NA,TGTGCCAGCAGTGTAGGCAGGGGGCTTTCCTACGAGCAGTACTTC,CASSVGRGLSYEQYF
TRBV12-3/TRBV12-4,NA,TRBJ1-3,few,TGTGCCAGCAGTTTAGAAGAGGGGCTCAACCCTGGAAACACCATATATTTT,CASSLEEGLNPGNTIYF
TRBV6-2/TRBV6-3,TRBD1,TRBJ1-4,NA,TGTGCCAGCAGTTATCCGGGACAGGGGGATGAAAAACTGTTTTTT,CASSYPGQGDEKLFF
TRBV5-5,NA,TRBJ2-2,NA,TGTGCCAGCAGCTTGTTCTCCCCCCCGAACACCGGGGAGCTGTTTTTT,CASSLFSPPNTGELFF
TRBV7-8,NA,TRBJ2-2,few,TGTGCCAGCAGCTCACACGGCCCGAACACCGGGGAGCTGTTTTTT,CASSSHGPNTGELFF
TRBV23-1,NA,TRBJ2-5,few,TGCGCCAGCAGTCAATCTTCGGGAGTGGAGACCCAGTACTTC,CASSQSSGVETQYF
TRBV4-1,NA,TRBJ2-3,once,TGCGCCAGCAGCCCGACAGGAAGAGGTCCGGATACGCAGTATTTT,CASSPTGRGPDTQYF
TRBV7-9,NA,TRBJ2-6,few,TGTGCCAGCAGCTTAGTACCAGGGTGGACTGGGGCCAACGTCCTGACTTTC,CASSLVPGWTGANVLTF
TRBV5-1,TRBD2,TRBJ2-1,few,TGCGCCAGCTTCTCGACTAGCGGGGGTTCGGGAGAGCAGTTCTTC,CASFSTSGGSGEQFF
TRBV20-1,TRBD1,TRBJ2-1,few,TGCAGTGTCCCGGGACAGACCTTTTACAATGAGCAGTTCTTC,CSVPGQTFYNEQFF
TRBV6-5,NA,TRBJ1-4,NA,TGTGCCGGCAGTTACGGGGGGGGCGGCGGAGAAAAACTGTTTTTT,CAGSYGGGGGEKLFF
TRBV29-1,NA,TRBJ2-3,NA,TGCAGCGTCGGCGGACAGACAGATACGCAGTATTTT,CSVGGQTDTQYF